What follows are 4 T cell receptor beta chains derived from one specimen sequenced in a study of T-cell reconstitution after alpha-beta-depleted transplantation in children. Library preparation (for TCRbeta) was performed with unique molecular identifiers. One entry per CDR3 protein, called by TCRdb with MiXCR from the PCR reads. Among hundreds of thousands of distinct CDR3 sequences, less than 20% were seen once, and the ten largest hold approximately 5%. The source material was PBMCs, mostly from graft donor cells, sampled 360 days after TCRalphabeta/CD19-depleted stem cell transplant. These receptors all stem from a male patient aged 10-17 years who had a stem cell transplant for acute lymphoblastic leukemia, so the T cells may come from the graft donor.

This sequence joins TRBV11-2 and TRBJ2-7, with no clear D. Germline assignment: CDR1 SGHAT and CDR2 FQNNGV. CDR3 size: 15 residues. Trimming left V 4 bases short and J 2 bases short, with 15 bases between. CDR3 DNA sequence: TGTGCCAGCAGCTCCCTCCGGACGGTGGCCTACGAGCAGTACTTC. Protein: CASSSLRTVAYEQYF.

The V and J genes are TRBV27 and TRBJ2-5; D is perhaps TRBD2 (7 bases). CDR1 and CDR2 from the germline V gene are MNHEY and SMNVEV (reference sequence). The CDR3 consists of 17 residues. Trimming left V 0 bases short and J 1 base short, with 15 bases between. The CDR3 DNA follows: TGTGCCAGCAGTTTATCCACTGGGGGGGCAGTCCAAGAGACCCAGTACTTC. This encodes CASSLSTGGAVQETQYF.

This chain uses TRBV4-1 with TRBJ1-1, with 9 bases that match TRBD1. Germline V gene sequence: CDR1 MGHRA, CDR2 YSYEKL. This CDR3 is built from 15 residues. V shed 1 base and J 5 bases; nucleotides not matched to a gene: 5. The CDR3 region has the DNA TGCGCCAGCAGCCAAGTGGACAGGGGTAGGACTGAAGCTTTCTTT. It translates to CASSQVDRGRTEAFF.

A few counts support this clonotype. V usage is TRBV2 and J usage is TRBJ2-7, with D possibly being TRBD1 or TRBD2 (5 bases each). This CDR3 spans 14 amino acids. V was cut by 8 bases and J by 2 bases, with 16 bases left in between. The V gene's germline CDR1 is SNHLY and CDR2 FYNNEI. CDR3 in amino acids: CASLGPAGAYEQYF. CDR3 bases: TGTGCCAGCTTGGGACCCGCTGGGGCCTACGAGCAGTACTTC.